The T cell receptor beta chain described here comes from a study of T cells in Graves' hyperthyroidism and ophthalmopathy. It was considered stable Graves' hyperthyroidism when ophthalmopathy did not progress within 18 months. Uncontrolled infection, other autoimmune disease, pregnancy or lactation disqualified patients from enrolment. Study-wide results and caveats: Appearing also in blood were most of the thyroid clonotypes expanded above 0.001.

CDR3 length: 14 residues. Germline CDR1 is LGHDT and CDR2 is YNNKEL (reference sequence). Authors of the study amplified TCR beta CDR3 regions from RNA transcripts. The HTBI primer set was used in a first-round RT-PCR of the TCR CDR3. TCRdb ran MiXCR on the multiplex PCR reads and lists one entry per CDR3 protein. The sample lists hundreds of thousands of distinct CDR3 sequences; roughly 15% were seen once. This clonotype has ten or more counts. The antigen remains unidentified. Possible read error: a much larger clone is one base away. This receptor was taken from a woman in her 40s with Graves' hyperthyroidism. V is TRBV3-1 and J is TRBJ2-7, with D tentatively TRBD2 (5 bases). Specimen: blood. In DNA, the CDR3 is TGTGCCAGCAGCCGGACTCAGCTCTCCTACAAGCAGTACTTC. This sequence encodes CASSRTQLSYKQYF.